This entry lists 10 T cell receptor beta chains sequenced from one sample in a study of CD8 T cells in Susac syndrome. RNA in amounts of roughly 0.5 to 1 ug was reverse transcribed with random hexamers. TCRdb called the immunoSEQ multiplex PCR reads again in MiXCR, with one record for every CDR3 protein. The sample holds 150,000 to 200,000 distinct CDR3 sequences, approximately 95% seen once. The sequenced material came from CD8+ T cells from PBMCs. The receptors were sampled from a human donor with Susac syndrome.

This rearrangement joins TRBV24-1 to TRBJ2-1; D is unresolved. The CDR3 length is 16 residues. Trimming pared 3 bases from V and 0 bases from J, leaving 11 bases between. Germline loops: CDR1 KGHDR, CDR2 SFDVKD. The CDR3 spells CATSDSAVSSYNEQFF. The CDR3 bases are TGTGCCACCAGTGATAGTGCTGTTAGCTCCTACAATGAGCAGTTCTTC.

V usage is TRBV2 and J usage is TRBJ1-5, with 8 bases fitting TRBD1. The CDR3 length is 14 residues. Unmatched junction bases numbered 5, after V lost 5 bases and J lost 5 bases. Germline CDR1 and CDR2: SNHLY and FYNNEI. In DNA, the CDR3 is TGTGCCAGCAGTACAGGGACAGGCGATCAGCCCCAGCATTTT. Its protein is CASSTGTGDQPQHF.

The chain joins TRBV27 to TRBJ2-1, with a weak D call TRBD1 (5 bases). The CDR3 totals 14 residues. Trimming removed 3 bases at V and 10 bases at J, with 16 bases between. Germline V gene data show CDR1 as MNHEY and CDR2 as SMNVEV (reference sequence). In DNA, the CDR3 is TGTGCCAGCAGTTTGGCAGGGCCCCTGAAAGAGCAGTTCTTC. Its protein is CASSLAGPLKEQFF.

CDR3 region: CASSAAQGQLSSYEQYF. CDR3 sequence (DNA): TGTGCCAGCAGTGCCGCCCAGGGACAGCTGAGCTCCTACGAGCAGTACTTC. The genes are TRBV12-3 or TRBV12-4 and TRBJ2-7; 7 positions agree with TRBD1. This CDR3 comprises 17 residues. Trimming cost V 5 bases and J 0 bases; bases outside gene matches: 13.

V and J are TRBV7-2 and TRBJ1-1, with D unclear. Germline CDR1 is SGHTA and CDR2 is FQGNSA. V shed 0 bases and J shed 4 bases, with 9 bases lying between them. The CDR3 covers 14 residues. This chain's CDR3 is CASSLAGVVTEAFF. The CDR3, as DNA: TGTGCCAGCAGCTTAGCTGGGGTTGTCACTGAAGCTTTCTTT.

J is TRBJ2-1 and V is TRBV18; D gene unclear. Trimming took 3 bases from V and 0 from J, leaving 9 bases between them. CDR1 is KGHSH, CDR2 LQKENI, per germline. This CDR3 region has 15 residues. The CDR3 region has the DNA TGTGCCAGCTCACCCAATCCCAGCTCCTACAATGAGCAGTTCTTC. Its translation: CASSPNPSSYNEQFF.

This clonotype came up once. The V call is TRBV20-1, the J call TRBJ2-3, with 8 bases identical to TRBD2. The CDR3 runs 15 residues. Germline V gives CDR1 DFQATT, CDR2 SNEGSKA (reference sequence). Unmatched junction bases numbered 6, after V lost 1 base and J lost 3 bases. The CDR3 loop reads CSARALRLATDTQYF. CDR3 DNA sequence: TGCAGTGCTAGAGCTCTGAGACTAGCGACAGATACGCAGTATTTT.

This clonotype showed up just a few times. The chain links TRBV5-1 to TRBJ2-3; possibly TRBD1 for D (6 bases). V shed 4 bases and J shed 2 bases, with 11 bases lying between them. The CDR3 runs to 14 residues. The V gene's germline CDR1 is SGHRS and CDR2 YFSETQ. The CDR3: CASSPDSSTDTQYF. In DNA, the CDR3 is TGCGCCAGCAGCCCGGACAGTTCCACAGATACGCAGTATTTT.

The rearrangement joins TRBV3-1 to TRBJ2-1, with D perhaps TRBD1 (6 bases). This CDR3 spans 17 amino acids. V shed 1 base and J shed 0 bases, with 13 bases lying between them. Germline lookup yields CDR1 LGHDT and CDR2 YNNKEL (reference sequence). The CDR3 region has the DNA TGTGCCAGCAGCCAAGGGGGATCGGGACACTCCTACAATGAGCAGTTCTTC. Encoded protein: CASSQGGSGHSYNEQFF.

The DNA for the CDR3 is TGTGCCAGCAGCGTAGTAGGTGACTCCTACGAGCAGTACTTC. This codes for CASSVVGDSYEQYF. V is TRBV9 and J is TRBJ2-7; D unresolved. The CDR3 totals 14 residues. V lost 0 bases, J lost 0 bases, and 7 bases lay in between. CDR1 is SGDLS, CDR2 YYNGEE, per germline.